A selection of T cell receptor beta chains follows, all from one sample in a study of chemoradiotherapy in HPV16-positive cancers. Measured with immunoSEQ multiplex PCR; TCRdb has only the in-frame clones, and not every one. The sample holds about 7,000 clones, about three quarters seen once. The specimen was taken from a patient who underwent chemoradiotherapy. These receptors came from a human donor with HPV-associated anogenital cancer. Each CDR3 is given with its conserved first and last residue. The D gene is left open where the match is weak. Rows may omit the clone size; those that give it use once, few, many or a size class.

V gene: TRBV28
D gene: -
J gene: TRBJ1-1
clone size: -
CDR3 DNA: TGTGCCAGCAGTAGCGGACGCAACACTGAAGCTTTCTTT
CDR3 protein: CASSSGRNTEAFF

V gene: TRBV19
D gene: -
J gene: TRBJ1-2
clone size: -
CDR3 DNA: TGTGCCAGTATGGAGAGGGCAGGTGGCTACACCTTC
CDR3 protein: CASMERAGGYTF

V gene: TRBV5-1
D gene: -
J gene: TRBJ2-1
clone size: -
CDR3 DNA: TGCGCCAGCAGCTGGCCCCGGGGCCTTAGTGAGCAGTTCTTC
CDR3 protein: CASSWPRGLSEQFF

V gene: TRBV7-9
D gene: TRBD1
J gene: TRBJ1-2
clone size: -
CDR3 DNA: TGTGCCAGCAGTCCCACAGGGGTCGACTATGGCTACACCTTC
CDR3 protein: CASSPTGVDYGYTF

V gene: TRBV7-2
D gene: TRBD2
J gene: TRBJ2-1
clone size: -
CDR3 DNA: TGTGCCAGCAGCGCCTCTGGGGCGGGAGTTAGAAATGAGCAGTTCTTC
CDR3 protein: CASSASGAGVRNEQFF

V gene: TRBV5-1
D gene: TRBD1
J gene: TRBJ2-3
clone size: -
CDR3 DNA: TGCGCCACCGCCGGGACAGGGGGGGCAGATACGCAGTATTTT
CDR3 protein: CATAGTGGADTQYF

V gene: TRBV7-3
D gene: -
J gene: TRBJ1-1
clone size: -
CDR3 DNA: TGTGCCAGCAGCCGCGGGACACAGATGAACACTGAAGCTTTCTTT
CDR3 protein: CASSRGTQMNTEAFF

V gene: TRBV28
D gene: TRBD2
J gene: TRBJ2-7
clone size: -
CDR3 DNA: TGTGCCAGCAGTTATAGCGGGAGGAACTACTACGAGCAGTACTTC
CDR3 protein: CASSYSGRNYYEQYF

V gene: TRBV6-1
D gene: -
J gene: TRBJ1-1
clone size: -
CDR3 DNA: TGTGCCAGCACCAGAAAGGGCAGGGACACTGAAGCTTTCTTT
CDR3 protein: CASTRKGRDTEAFF

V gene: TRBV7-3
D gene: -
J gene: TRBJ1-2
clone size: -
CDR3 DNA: TGTGCCAGCAGCTTTGCTGGCAGTAACGGCTACACCTTC
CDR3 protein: CASSFAGSNGYTF

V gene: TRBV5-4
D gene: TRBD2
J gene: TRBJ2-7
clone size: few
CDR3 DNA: TGTGCCAGCAGCTCGGGACTAGCGGTGTACGAGCAGTACTTC
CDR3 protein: CASSSGLAVYEQYF

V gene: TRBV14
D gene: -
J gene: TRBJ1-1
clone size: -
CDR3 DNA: TGTGCCAGCAGCCAGGGGACGGGCACTGAAGCTTTCTTT
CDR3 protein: CASSQGTGTEAFF

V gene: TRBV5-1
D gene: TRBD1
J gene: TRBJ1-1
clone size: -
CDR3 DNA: TGCGCCAGCAGCATGTCTCAGGGGGCTGGTAATGAAGCTTTCTTT
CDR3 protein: CASSMSQGAGNEAFF

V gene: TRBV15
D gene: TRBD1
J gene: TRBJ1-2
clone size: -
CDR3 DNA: TGTGCCACCAGCAGAGAGTCAGGGGGCTATGGCTACACCTTC
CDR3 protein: CATSRESGGYGYTF

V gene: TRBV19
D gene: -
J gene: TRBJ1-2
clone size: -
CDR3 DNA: TGTGCCAGTAGCCACCCGACCGGGACAACCCATGGCTACACCTTC
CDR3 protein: CASSHPTGTTHGYTF

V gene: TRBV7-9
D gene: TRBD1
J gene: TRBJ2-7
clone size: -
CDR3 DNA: TGTGCCAGCAGCAGCAGCTGGACAGGCTCCTACGAGCAGTACTTC
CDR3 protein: CASSSSWTGSYEQYF

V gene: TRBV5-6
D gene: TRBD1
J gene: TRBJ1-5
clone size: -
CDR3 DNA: TGCGCCAGCAGCTTGACAGGGTCCGGGAATCAGCCCCAGCATTTT
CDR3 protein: CASSLTGSGNQPQHF

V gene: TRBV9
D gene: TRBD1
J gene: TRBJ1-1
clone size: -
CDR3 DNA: TGTGCCAGCAGCGTTTTAGGACAGGGGAACACTGAAGCTTTCTTT
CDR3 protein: CASSVLGQGNTEAFF

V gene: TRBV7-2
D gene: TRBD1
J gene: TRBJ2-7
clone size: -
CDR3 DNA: TGTGCCAGCAGCCGGGACAGCATCTCCTACGAGCAGTACTTC
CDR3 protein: CASSRDSISYEQYF

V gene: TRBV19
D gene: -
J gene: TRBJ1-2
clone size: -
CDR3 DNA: TGTGCCAGTAGGACGGAATGGTCGGGCTACACCTTC
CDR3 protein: CASRTEWSGYTF

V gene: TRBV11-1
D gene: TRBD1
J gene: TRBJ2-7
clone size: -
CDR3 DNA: TGTGCCAGCAGCCCTCAGACAGGGGGCCGCTCCTACGAGCAGTACTTC
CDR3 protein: CASSPQTGGRSYEQYF

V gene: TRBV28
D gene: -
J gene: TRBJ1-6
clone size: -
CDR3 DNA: TGTGCCAGCAGTACCGGCGCCTGGGGATATAATTCACCCCTCCACTTT
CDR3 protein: CASSTGAWGYNSPLHF

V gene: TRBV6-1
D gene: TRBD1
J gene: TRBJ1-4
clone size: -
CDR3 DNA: TGTGCCAGCAGTGAAGCCGGGACAGCTGAAAAACTGTTTTTT
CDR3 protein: CASSEAGTAEKLFF

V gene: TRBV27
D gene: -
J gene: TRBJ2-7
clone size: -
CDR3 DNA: TGTGCCAGCAGTTTGACCCGGGACAACGAGCAGTACTTC
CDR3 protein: CASSLTRDNEQYF

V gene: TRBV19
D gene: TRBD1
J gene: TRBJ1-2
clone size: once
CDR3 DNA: TGTGCCAGTAGGAGCCGGGACAGCGTGGGCTACACCTTC
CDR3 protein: CASRSRDSVGYTF

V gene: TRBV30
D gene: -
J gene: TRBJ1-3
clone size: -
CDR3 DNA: TGTGCCTGGGAAACAGCCCCTGGCACCATATATTTT
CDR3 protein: CAWETAPGTIYF

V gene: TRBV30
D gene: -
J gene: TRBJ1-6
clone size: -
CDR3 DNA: TGTGCCTGGAGTGTGGGAACAGACTATAATTCACCCCTCCACTTT
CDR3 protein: CAWSVGTDYNSPLHF

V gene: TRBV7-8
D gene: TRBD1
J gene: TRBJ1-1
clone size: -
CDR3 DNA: TGTGCCAGCAGCTTATTAATGGTGGGACAGCTCAAAGCTTTCTTT
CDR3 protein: CASSLLMVGQLKAFF

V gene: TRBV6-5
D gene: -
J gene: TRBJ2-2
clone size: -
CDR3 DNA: TGTGCCAGCAGGTTACAGGGAACCGGGGAGCTGTTTTTT
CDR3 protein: CASRLQGTGELFF

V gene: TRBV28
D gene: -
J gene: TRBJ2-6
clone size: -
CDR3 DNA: TGTGCCAGCAGTTTAGGATCGGGCCCTGGGGCCAACGTCCTGACTTTC
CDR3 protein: CASSLGSGPGANVLTF

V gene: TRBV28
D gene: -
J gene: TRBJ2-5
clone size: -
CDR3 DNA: TGTGCCAGCAGTCCCCCCCCGGGACAAAAAGAGACCCAGTACTTC
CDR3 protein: CASSPPPGQKETQYF

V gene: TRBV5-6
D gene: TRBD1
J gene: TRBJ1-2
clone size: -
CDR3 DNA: TGTGCCAGCAGTCCGACAGGACAGGGATCGAGCGGCTACACCTTC
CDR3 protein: CASSPTGQGSSGYTF

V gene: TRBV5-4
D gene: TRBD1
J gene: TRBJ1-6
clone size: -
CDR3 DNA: TGTGCCAGCAGCCTTAAGGGACAGGGAGCCGGCTCACCCCTCCACTTT
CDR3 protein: CASSLKGQGAGSPLHF

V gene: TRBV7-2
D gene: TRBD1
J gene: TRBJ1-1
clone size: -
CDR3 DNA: TGTGCCAGCAGCTCTGACAGGGGTAACACTGAAGCTTTCTTT
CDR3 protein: CASSSDRGNTEAFF

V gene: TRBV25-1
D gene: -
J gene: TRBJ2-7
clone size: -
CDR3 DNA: TGTGCCAGCAGTGAACGCCTGAACTACGAGCAGTACTTC
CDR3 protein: CASSERLNYEQYF

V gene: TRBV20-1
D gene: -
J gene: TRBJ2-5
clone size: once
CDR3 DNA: TGCAGTGCTAGTCCCGTCGAGACCCAGTACTTC
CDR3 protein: CSASPVETQYF

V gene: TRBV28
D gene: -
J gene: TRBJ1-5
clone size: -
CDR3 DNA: TGTGCCAGCAGTTTGTTACAGTTCAATCAGCCCCAGCATTTT
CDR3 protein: CASSLLQFNQPQHF

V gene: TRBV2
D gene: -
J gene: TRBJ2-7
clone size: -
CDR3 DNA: TGTGCCAGCAGGGCAGGGTACGAGCAGTACTTC
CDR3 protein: CASRAGYEQYF

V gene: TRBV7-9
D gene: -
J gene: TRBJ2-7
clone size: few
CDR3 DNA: TGTGCCAGCAGCTTGCAGGGGTACGAGCAGTACTTC
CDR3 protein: CASSLQGYEQYF

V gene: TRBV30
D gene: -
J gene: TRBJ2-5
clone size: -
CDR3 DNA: TGTGCCTGGAGTCGTCAGGGGTCGGAGACCCAGTACTTC
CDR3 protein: CAWSRQGSETQYF

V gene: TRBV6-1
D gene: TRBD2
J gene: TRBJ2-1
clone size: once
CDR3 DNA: TGTGCCAGCAGTGAATCACAAGGCGGGGGGCAGTTCTTC
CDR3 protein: CASSESQGGGQFF

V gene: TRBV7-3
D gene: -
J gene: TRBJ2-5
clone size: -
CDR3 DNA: TGTGCCAGCAGCTTCGGGGCCCATCATCCTGTACAAGAGACCCAGTACTTC
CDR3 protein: CASSFGAHHPVQETQYF

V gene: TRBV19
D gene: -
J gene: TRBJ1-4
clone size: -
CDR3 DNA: TGTGCCAGTAGTCAGGGCCCGGGGAAAGAAAAACTGTTTTTT
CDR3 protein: CASSQGPGKEKLFF

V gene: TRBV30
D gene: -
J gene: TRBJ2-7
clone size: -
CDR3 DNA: TGTGCCTGGAGTGTACTCGGGGACGAGCAGTACTTC
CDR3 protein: CAWSVLGDEQYF

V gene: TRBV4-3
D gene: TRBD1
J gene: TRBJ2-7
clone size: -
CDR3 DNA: TGCGCCAGCAGCCAAGATAGGGCAGGGGGCGCGTACGAGCAGTACTTC
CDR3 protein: CASSQDRAGGAYEQYF

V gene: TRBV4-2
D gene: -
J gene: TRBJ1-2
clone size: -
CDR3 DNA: TGTGCCAGCAGCCAAGATGCCGATTATAATGGCTACACCTTC
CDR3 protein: CASSQDADYNGYTF

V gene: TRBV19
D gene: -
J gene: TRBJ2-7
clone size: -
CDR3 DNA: TGTGCCAGTAGTACAGTTGGGGACGGGAAGCAGTACTTC
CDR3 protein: CASSTVGDGKQYF

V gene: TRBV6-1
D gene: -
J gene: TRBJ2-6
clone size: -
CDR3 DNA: TGTGCCAGCAGTATCAGGGCTGGGGCCAACGTCCTGACTTTC
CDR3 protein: CASSIRAGANVLTF

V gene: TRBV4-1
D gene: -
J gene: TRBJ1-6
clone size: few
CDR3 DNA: TGCGCCAGCAGCCAAGATCGTGCTTATTCACCCCTCCACTTT
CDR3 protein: CASSQDRAYSPLHF

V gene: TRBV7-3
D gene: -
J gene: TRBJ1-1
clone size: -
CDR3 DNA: TGTGCCAGCAGCTTAACAGGCGCGGAGAACACTGAAGCTTTCTTT
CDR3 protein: CASSLTGAENTEAFF

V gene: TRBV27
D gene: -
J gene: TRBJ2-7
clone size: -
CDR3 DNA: TGTGCCAGCAGTCTTGGACAGTCCTACGAGCAGTACTTC
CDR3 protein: CASSLGQSYEQYF

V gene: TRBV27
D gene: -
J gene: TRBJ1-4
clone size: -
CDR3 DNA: TGTGCCAGCAGCTCTTATGCGGGGGATGAAAAACTGTTTTTT
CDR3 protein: CASSSYAGDEKLFF

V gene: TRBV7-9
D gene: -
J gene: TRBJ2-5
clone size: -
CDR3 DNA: TGTGCCAGCAGCAGGGGGGAGACCCAGTACTTC
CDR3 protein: CASSRGETQYF

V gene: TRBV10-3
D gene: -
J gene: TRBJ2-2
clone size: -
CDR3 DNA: TGTGCCATCAGTGAGTCGAAGGCAGGGAGTAGCACCGGGGAGCTGTTTTTT
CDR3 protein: CAISESKAGSSTGELFF

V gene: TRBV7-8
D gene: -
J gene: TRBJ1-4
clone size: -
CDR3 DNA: TGTGCCAGCAGCTTAGGAACAGGATTGACAACTAATGAAAAACTGTTTTTT
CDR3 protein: CASSLGTGLTTNEKLFF

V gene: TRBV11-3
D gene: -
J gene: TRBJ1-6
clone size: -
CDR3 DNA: TGTGCCAGCAGCCTGGGCCTCCCAGGTTCACCCCTCCACTTT
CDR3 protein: CASSLGLPGSPLHF